One and the same sample provided the 17 T cell receptor beta chains below, sequenced in a study of blood T cells in healthy people across ages. A second 7 to 11 cycle PCR used barcoded and J-beta primers. One entry per CDR3 protein, called by TCRdb with MiXCR from the 5' RACE reads. The sample lists about 1.4 million distinct CDR3 sequences, around 59% occurring once. The material sequenced was blood. The receptors stem from a young man in good health.

CDR3 region: CASSQVSRAGSPLHF. CDR3 in DNA: TGTGCCAGCAGCCAAGTTAGTCGCGCCGGATCACCCCTCCACTTT. This chain links TRBV3-1 with TRBJ1-6; D not resolved. Looked up from germline, CDR1 is LGHDT and CDR2 is YNNKEL (reference sequence). The CDR3 contains 15 residues. With 1 base removed from V and 10 bases from J, the gap between germline ends came to 14 bases. Full variable domain (missing parts from reference TRBV3-1 and TRBJ1-6): DTAVSQTPKYLVTQMGNDKSIKCEQNLGHDTMYWYKQDSKKFLKIMFSYNNKELIINETVPNRFSPKSPDKAHLNLHINSLELGDSAVYFCASSQVSRAGSPLHFGNGTRLTVT.

The gene calls are TRBV7-2 and TRBJ2-2; no clear D gene. Germline V gene lookup returns CDR1 SGHTA and CDR2 FQGNSA. V shed 5 bases and J shed 9 bases, with 10 bases lying between them. The CDR3 spans 12 residues. The CDR3 nucleotides are TGTGCCAGCAGCCCCGTTCAGTGGGAGCTGTTTTTT. It encodes CASSPVQWELFF.

V gene TRBV4-1 combines with J gene TRBJ1-1; D not resolved. The CDR3 runs to 15 residues. In germline, CDR1 is MGHRA, CDR2 YSYEKL. V was trimmed by 2 bases and J by 4 bases, leaving 14 bases between them. The CDR3 bases are TGCGCCAGCAGCCAACCGTCTCCTCGGGGCACTGAAGCTTTCTTT. It encodes CASSQPSPRGTEAFF.

The sample holds a few counts of this clonotype. The chain links TRBV11-2 to TRBJ2-5, with 8 bases lining up with TRBD2. V gave up 5 bases and J gave up 2 bases; unmatched junction bases: 7. From germline, CDR1 is SGHAT and CDR2 FQNNGV. The CDR3 contains 15 residues. DNA of the CDR3: TGTGCCAGCAGCCGGGGGGGGGAGGTACAAGAGACCCAGTACTTC. This sequence encodes CASSRGGEVQETQYF.

The rearrangement joins TRBV29-1 to TRBJ2-1; D not certain. Germline V gene sequence: CDR1 SQVTM, CDR2 ANQGSEA. Trimming took 4 bases from V and 13 from J, leaving 14 bases between them. The CDR3 is 11 residues long. The CDR3 is CSVGVGVLQFF. The CDR3 bases are TGCAGCGTTGGAGTTGGGGTCCTCCAGTTCTTC.

This chain links TRBV20-1 with TRBJ2-3, with TRBD1 as a possible D gene (7 bases). The CDR3 covers 13 residues. Deletions cut 1 base from V and 5 bases from J, with 10 bases between. The germline V gene encodes CDR1 DFQATT and CDR2 SNEGSKA (reference sequence). CDR3 DNA: TGCAGTGCTAGAGCAGGGGGGAGAGATACGCAGTATTTT. This sequence encodes CSARAGGRDTQYF.

The V and J genes are TRBV11-3 and TRBJ2-1; 7 bases fit TRBD1. The trim removed 5 bases at V and 8 bases at J, leaving 9 bases unmatched. Germline values: CDR1 SGHNT, CDR2 YENEEA. The CDR3 runs to 14 residues. The CDR3 nucleotides are TGTGCCAGCAGCCCGGGACAGAGTAGCGATGAGCAGTTCTTC. This translates into CASSPGQSSDEQFF.

This clonotype appeared a single time. The chain couples TRBV7-9 to TRBJ2-7; 9 bases agree with TRBD2. V gave up 5 bases and J gave up 6 bases; unmatched junction bases: 14. Germline CDR1 reads SEHNR; CDR2 reads FQNEAQ (reference sequence). This CDR3 comprises 16 residues. CDR3 sequence: CASSGPIAGVTSEQYF. The CDR3 DNA is TGTGCCAGCAGCGGACCTATAGCGGGAGTTACCAGCGAGCAGTACTTC.

This clonotype was found a few times. The rearrangement uses TRBV4-1 and TRBJ2-4; no firm D call. The J call may be faulty, since TRBJ2-7 better matches the DNA end. Germline V gives CDR1 MGHRA, CDR2 YSYEKL. There are 15 residues in the CDR3. CDR3 sequence (DNA): TGCGCCAGCAGCCAAGATGGTAGTGAAGCCTACGAGCAGTACTTC. Its protein is CASSQDGSEAYEQYF.

This clonotype has more than one count but fewer than ten. The rearrangement uses TRBV4-2 and TRBJ2-3; possible D gene TRBD2, 5 bases. The CDR3 covers 17 residues. Germline CDR1 LGHNA, CDR2 YNFKEQ. V was cut by 0 bases and J by 3 bases, with 16 bases left in between. The CDR3 here is CASSQDRQEEGTDTQYF. The CDR3 DNA reads TGTGCCAGCAGCCAAGATCGGCAGGAGGAAGGTACAGATACGCAGTATTTT.

This clonotype was detected a few times. The chain combines TRBV6-6 with TRBJ2-1; D is uncertain. This CDR3 has 12 amino acids. Trimming took off 6 bases at V and 7 bases at J, with 10 bases between the two ends. Germline-derived CDR1 and CDR2 are MNHNY and SVGAGI (reference sequence). The DNA of the CDR3 is TGTGCCAGCAGCTACCTAAGTAATGAGCAGTTCTTC. It translates to CASSYLSNEQFF.

This chain uses TRBV5-1 with TRBJ2-7; 7 bases map to TRBD2. TRBJ2-5 matches the DNA end more closely, so the J call is doubtful. The CDR3 contains 15 residues. Germline CDR1 is SGHRS and CDR2 is YFSETQ. The CDR3 region is CASSSGGGSGETQYF. The DNA for the CDR3 is TGCGCCAGCAGCTCCGGCGGGGGTTCAGGAGAGACCCAGTACTTC.

This clonotype was detected a few times. The V and J genes are TRBV15 and TRBJ1-2; D is uncertain. Per the germline V gene, CDR1 is LNHNV and CDR2 is YYDKDF (reference sequence). V lost 5 bases, J lost 8 bases, and 18 bases lay in between. The CDR3 is 14 residues long. CDR3 sequence (DNA): TGTGCCACCAGCCCCCGGCCAGCCGCCCGAGGCTACACCTTC. Translation gives CATSPRPAARGYTF. The variable domain in full, with the rest retrieved from reference TRBV15 and TRBJ1-2, is DAMVIQNPRYQVTQFGKPVTLSCSQTLNHNVMYWYQQKSSQAPKLLFHYYDKDFNNEADTPDNFQSRRPNTSFCFLDIRSPGLGDTAMYLCATSPRPAARGYTFGSGTRLTVV.

The chain combines TRBV4-2 with TRBJ2-4, with TRBD2 matching over 8 bases. J gave up 0 bases and V 3 bases, and 10 bases lay outside the gene matches. The CDR3 totals 18 residues. From germline, CDR1 is LGHNA and CDR2 YNFKEQ. The CDR3 protein is CASSHAHSSGPAKNIQYF. CDR3 sequence (DNA): TGTGCCAGCAGCCATGCCCATTCTAGCGGGCCAGCCAAAAACATTCAGTACTTC.

V usage is TRBV29-1 and J usage is TRBJ2-7; no clear D gene. With the DNA end fitting TRBJ2-5 better, the J assignment may be wrong. The CDR3 extends over 11 amino acids. Germline V gene sequence: CDR1 SQVTM, CDR2 ANQGSEA. This CDR3 is CSVRYGQTQYF. The CDR3 nucleotides are TGCAGCGTTCGATACGGCCAGACCCAGTACTTC.

This chain uses TRBV11-2 with TRBJ1-4; maybe TRBD1 (5 bases). Germline CDR1 reads SGHAT; CDR2 reads FQNNGV. Trimming removed 6 bases at V and 7 bases at J, with 15 bases between. There are 14 residues in the CDR3. The chain's CDR3 is CASRTPGSSEKLFF. The DNA of the CDR3 is TGTGCCAGCAGAACTCCAGGGTCGAGTGAAAAACTGTTTTTT.

The rearrangement uses TRBV28 and TRBJ2-7; TRBD2 matches at 13 bases. Germline V gene sequence: CDR1 MDHEN, CDR2 SYDVKM. CDR3 size: 15 residues. Unmatched junction bases numbered 2, after V lost 3 bases and J lost 3 bases. CDR3 coding DNA: TGTGCCAGCAGTTTCGGACTAGCGGGGGACTACGAGCAGTACTTC. It codes for CASSFGLAGDYEQYF.